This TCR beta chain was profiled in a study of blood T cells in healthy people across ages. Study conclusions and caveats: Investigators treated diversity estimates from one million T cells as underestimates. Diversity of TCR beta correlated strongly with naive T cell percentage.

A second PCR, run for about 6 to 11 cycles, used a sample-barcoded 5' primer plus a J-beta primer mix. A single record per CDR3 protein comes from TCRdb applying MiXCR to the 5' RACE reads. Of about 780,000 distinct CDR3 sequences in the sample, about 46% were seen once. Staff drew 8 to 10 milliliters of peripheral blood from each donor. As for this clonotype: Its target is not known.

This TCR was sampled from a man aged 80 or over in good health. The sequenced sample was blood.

The CDR3 loop is CASSLGLAGFFEQYF. The DNA of the CDR3 is TGTGCCAGCAGCTTGGGACTAGCGGGATTTTTCGAGCAGTACTTC. The chain combines TRBV7-2 with TRBJ2-7, with 13 bases matching TRBD2. This CDR3 has 15 residues. After removal of 3 bases from V and 6 bases from J, the junction contained 5 bases not matched to a gene. Germline V gives CDR1 SGHTA, CDR2 FQGNSA.